Below are 27 T cell receptor beta chains sequenced from a single sample in a study of OX40 agonist ivuxolimab in advanced cancers. Data came from immunoSEQ multiplex PCR; TCRdb stores just in-frame clones and leaves some out. The table includes roughly 90,000 clones, approximately 91% detected once. This specimen was CD4+ or CD8+ T cells sorted from blood, taken in a trial of the OX40 agonist ivuxolimab. The receptors shown here come from an adult with an advanced solid tumor such as melanoma, head and neck, liver or kidney cancer.

The chain joins TRBV7-2 to TRBJ2-3; the match to TRBD2 covers 7 bases. The CDR3 length is 15 residues. Germline assignment: CDR1 SGHTA and CDR2 FQGNSA. V shed 0 bases and J 5 bases; nucleotides not matched to a gene: 5. CDR3 protein: CASSLANREVDTQYF. CDR3 DNA: TGTGCCAGCAGCTTAGCCAACCGGGAGGTAGATACGCAGTATTTT.

The V gene is TRBV5-6, the J gene TRBJ1-3, with D unresolved. The CDR3 is 15 amino acids. Germline V lookup: CDR1 SGHDT, CDR2 YYEEEE. V was shortened by 4 bases and J by 0 bases, with 11 bases between the two germline ends. DNA of the CDR3: TGTGCCAGCAGCCTAACAAGGAACTCTGGAAACACCATATATTTT. It encodes CASSLTRNSGNTIYF.

The gene calls are TRBV18 and TRBJ2-7; a weak D match, TRBD1 (6 bases). Per the germline V gene, CDR1 is KGHSH and CDR2 is LQKENI. The CDR3 has 15 residues. V was cut by 0 bases and J by 3 bases, with 12 bases left in between. Here the CDR3 reads CASSPPVRTVYEQYF. CDR3 coding DNA: TGTGCCAGCTCACCACCGGTGCGGACAGTCTACGAGCAGTACTTC.

The rearrangement uses TRBV29-1 and TRBJ2-5; possibly TRBD2 for D (7 bases). CDR3 length: 13 amino acids. Germline CDR1 and CDR2: SQVTM and ANQGSEA. V was pared by 7 bases and J by 5 bases, with 17 bases between. CDR3: CSAAPGGLETQYF. The CDR3 DNA sequence: TGCAGCGCCGCCCCCGGGGGGCTGGAGACCCAGTACTTC.

This chain links TRBV6-1 with TRBJ2-7; D may be TRBD1 or TRBD2 (7 bases each). This CDR3 has 14 amino acids. Germline values: CDR1 MNHNS, CDR2 SASEGT. V lost 0 bases and J lost 6, with 12 bases in between. CDR3 sequence (DNA): TGTGCCAGCAGTGAAGCAGGCAGGGGGGGCGAGCAGTACTTC. Translated: CASSEAGRGGEQYF.

The chain carries TRBV11-2 and TRBJ2-6, with D unresolved. V was shortened by 0 bases and J by 0 bases, with 12 bases between the two germline ends. This CDR3 is 18 amino acids long. The V gene's germline CDR1 is SGHAT and CDR2 FQNNGV. The CDR3 DNA follows: TGTGCCAGCAGCTTAGAGGCCGCCTTACACTCTGGGGCCAACGTCCTGACTTTC. The encoded protein is CASSLEAALHSGANVLTF.

The chain employs TRBV4-3 and TRBJ2-1, with 8 positions matching TRBD2. The CDR3 covers 17 residues. V lost 2 bases to trimming and J lost 3 bases; unmatched junction nucleotides: 9. Germline V gene sequence: CDR1 LGHNA, CDR2 YSLEER. The CDR3 protein is CASSQMVAGTLYNEQFF. Written as DNA, the CDR3 is TGCGCCAGCAGCCAAATGGTAGCGGGGACCCTCTACAATGAGCAGTTCTTC.

This clone was seen ten or more times. This chain connects TRBV11-1 to TRBJ2-2; no reliable D call. Germline V gene lookup returns CDR1 SGHAT and CDR2 FQDESV (reference sequence). The V gene lost 5 bases and the J gene lost 5 bases, with 6 bases spanning the gap. There are 12 residues in the CDR3. For the CDR3, the DNA is TGTGCCAGCAGCAAATCGACCGGGGAGCTGTTTTTT. Translating it yields CASSKSTGELFF.

This clone was observed a handful of times. The chain couples TRBV6-5 to TRBJ2-5; 9 bases map to TRBD1. This CDR3 is built from 15 residues. V lost 5 bases, J lost 0 bases, and 4 bases stayed unmatched. Germline CDR1 and CDR2: MNHEY and SVGAGI. The CDR3 loop is CASSAGTGYQETQYF. CDR3 nucleotides: TGTGCCAGCAGTGCAGGGACAGGGTACCAAGAGACCCAGTACTTC.

The rearrangement uses TRBV19 and TRBJ1-1; weak D call: TRBD1 (6 bases). V was shortened by 2 bases and J by 1 base, with 8 bases between the two germline ends. Germline V lookup: CDR1 LNHDA, CDR2 SQIVND (reference sequence). The CDR3 length is 14 residues. CDR3 nucleotides: TGTGCCAGTAGTATACAACAGGGGAACACTGAAGCTTTCTTT. Protein sequence: CASSIQQGNTEAFF.

The V and J genes are TRBV4-3 and TRBJ2-1, with 9 nucleotides matching TRBD2. The CDR3 consists of 17 residues. Germline CDR1 and CDR2: LGHNA and YSLEER. The ends lost 0 bases at V and 9 bases at J; junction bases unmatched: 12. The CDR3 here is CASSQDLGGRAGGEQFF. In nucleotides, the CDR3 is TGCGCCAGCAGCCAAGATCTGGGCGGGAGGGCCGGGGGTGAGCAGTTCTTC.

Written as DNA, the CDR3 is TGTGCCAGCAGTCCGGGACAGGGGGCCCACGAGCAGTACTTC. Protein sequence: CASSPGQGAHEQYF. The rearrangement uses TRBV28 and TRBJ2-7; 12 nucleotides agree with TRBD1. The V and J ends lost 5 bases and 5 bases, in that order; junction bases with no gene match: 4. This CDR3 has 14 residues. The germline gives CDR1 MDHEN, CDR2 SYDVKM.

This chain uses TRBV6-5 with TRBJ1-4; the D gene is possibly TRBD1 (5 bases). V lost 2 bases and J 5 bases, leaving 12 bases between the germline ends. CDR3 size: 15 residues. The germline V gene has CDR1 MNHEY and CDR2 SVGAGI. This CDR3 is CASSYGGLPNEKLFF. DNA for the CDR3: TGTGCCAGCAGTTACGGGGGACTGCCGAATGAAAAACTGTTTTTT.

V is TRBV29-1 and J is TRBJ2-6; no firm D call. The CDR3 loop spans 15 amino acids. V dropped 6 bases and J dropped 0 bases, with 12 bases sitting between them. Germline CDR1 reads SQVTM; CDR2 reads ANQGSEA. CDR3 bases: TGCAGCGTGGCTGACTTTAGCTCTGGGGCCAACGTCCTGACTTTC. It is translated as CSVADFSSGANVLTF.

The J gene is TRBJ2-5, the V gene TRBV5-8, with a tentative D call TRBD1 (5 bases). The germline gives CDR1 SGHTS, CDR2 YDEGEE. The length of the CDR3 is 15 residues. Trimming shortened V by 0 bases and J by 1 base, and 10 bases separated the two germline ends. CDR3 protein: CASSLADRSQETQYF. The DNA for the CDR3 is TGTGCCAGCAGCTTGGCCGACAGATCCCAAGAGACCCAGTACTTC. Based on the CDR3 plus reference TRBV5-8 and TRBJ2-5, the full variable domain is EAGVTQSPTHLIKTRGQQATLRCSPISGHTSVYWYQQALGLGLQFLLWYDEGEERNRGNFPPRFSGRQFPNYSSELNVNALELEDSALYLCASSLADRSQETQYFGPGTRLLVL.

The CDR3 nucleotides read TGCAGCGTTGTACGTCTAGCGGGAGTAGGAGAGACCCAGTACTTC. Translation gives CSVVRLAGVGETQYF. The V call is TRBV29-1, the J call TRBJ2-5, with 10 nucleotides matching TRBD2. Germline loops: CDR1 SQVTM, CDR2 ANQGSEA. This CDR3 region has 15 residues. J was trimmed by 4 bases and V by 4 bases; bases with no gene match: 9.

The rearrangement joins TRBV28 to TRBJ1-4, with TRBD1 identical over 9 bases. The CDR3 is made up of 15 amino acids. Losses at the gene ends were 3 bases for V and 8 bases for J; bases not matched to a gene: 7. Germline assignment: CDR1 MDHEN and CDR2 SYDVKM. The CDR3 region is CASSFGDRVGEKLFF. For the CDR3, the DNA is TGTGCCAGCAGTTTTGGGGACAGGGTAGGGGAAAAACTGTTTTTT.

The V gene is TRBV19, the J gene TRBJ2-1; 8 nucleotides line up with TRBD2. Germline V gene data show CDR1 as LNHDA and CDR2 as SQIVND (reference sequence). The length of the CDR3 is 16 residues. V gave up 3 bases and J gave up 6 bases; unmatched junction bases: 10. The DNA of the CDR3 is TGTGCCAGTAGTATCCCGTGGGGGGGGACTAGCAATGAGCAGTTCTTC. It encodes CASSIPWGGTSNEQFF.

This chain connects TRBV6-5 to TRBJ2-7, with 7 nucleotides matching TRBD1. The length of the CDR3 is 14 residues. After removal of 4 bases from V and 0 bases from J, the junction contained 3 bases not matched to a gene. Germline values: CDR1 MNHEY, CDR2 SVGAGI. In DNA form, the CDR3 reads TGTGCCAGCAGTTCCCAGGGGGACTCCTACGAGCAGTACTTC. This encodes CASSSQGDSYEQYF.

The rearrangement joins TRBV10-3 to TRBJ2-1; D gene unclear. The CDR3 contains 14 residues. Germline assignment: CDR1 ENHRY and CDR2 SYGVKD. V was cut by 2 bases and J by 6 bases, with 11 bases left in between. The CDR3 spells CAISERQGPNEQFF. Here the CDR3 DNA reads TGTGCCATCAGTGAGAGACAAGGGCCCAATGAGCAGTTCTTC.

V gene TRBV7-2 combines with J gene TRBJ1-3, with unresolved D. From germline, CDR1 is SGHTA and CDR2 FQGNSA. The CDR3 totals 15 residues. The germline V and J ends were trimmed by 0 bases and 0 bases, with 6 bases remaining between them. The CDR3 DNA follows: TGTGCCAGCAGCTTAGCGGCAGGCTCTGGAAACACCATATATTTT. Protein product: CASSLAAGSGNTIYF.

This sequence joins TRBV27 and TRBJ2-3; 8 nucleotides line up with TRBD2. The length of the CDR3 is 15 residues. V lost 10 bases and J lost 0; bases outside the gene matches: 9. Germline assignment: CDR1 MNHEY and CDR2 SMNVEV (reference sequence). The CDR3 coding sequence is TGTGCCATCACGACTAGCGAAACGAGCACAGATACGCAGTATTTT. This codes for CAITTSETSTDTQYF.

The rearrangement uses TRBV28 and TRBJ2-7; D tentatively reads TRBD1 or TRBD2 (7 bases each). CDR1 is MDHEN, CDR2 SYDVKM, per germline. Trimming cost V 6 bases and J 3 bases, with 18 bases left between them. CDR3 size: 15 residues. CDR3 residues: CASSLGGTAFYEQYF. The CDR3, as DNA: TGTGCCAGCAGCTTGGGGGGGACAGCCTTCTACGAGCAGTACTTC. The complete variable domain, with remaining parts taken from reference TRBV28 and TRBJ2-7, reads DVKVTQSSRYLVKRTGEKVFLECVQDMDHENMFWYRQDPGLGLRLIYFSYDVKMKEKGDIPEGYSVSREKKERFSLILESASTNQTSMYLCASSLGGTAFYEQYFGPGTRLTVT.

This clone was seen a single time. The gene calls are TRBV6-1 and TRBJ1-6, with 9 bases aligning to TRBD1. This CDR3 region has 15 residues. The J segment lost 9 bases and the V segment lost 4 bases, leaving 7 bases of the junction unmatched. Germline-derived CDR1 and CDR2 are MNHNS and SASEGT. The CDR3 spells CASSGGQGVSSPLHF. CDR3 DNA sequence: TGTGCCAGCAGTGGGGGACAGGGAGTTTCTTCACCCCTCCACTTT.

The chain is built from TRBV4-2 and TRBJ2-5; tentatively, D is TRBD1 or TRBD2 (5 bases each). The length of the CDR3 is 16 residues. The V gene's germline CDR1 is LGHNA and CDR2 YNFKEQ. Trimming shortened V by 0 bases and J by 7 bases, and 18 bases separated the two germline ends. DNA for the CDR3: TGTGCCAGCAGCCAAGATCAGGGCAGGGCCGCGGGGACCCAGTACTTC. This codes for CASSQDQGRAAGTQYF.

The chain is built from TRBV4-2 and TRBJ2-3; D possibly corresponds to TRBD1 (8 bases). This CDR3 is 14 amino acids long. CDR1 and CDR2 (germline): LGHNA, YNFKEQ. Trimming left V 5 bases short and J 6 bases short, with 15 bases between. The CDR3 DNA follows: TGTGCCAGCAGCTCCCACAGGGGGGGTGATACGCAGTATTTT. This codes for CASSSHRGGDTQYF.

The chain couples TRBV30 to TRBJ1-1; perhaps TRBD1 as D (6 bases). Trimming pared 1 base from V and 6 bases from J, leaving 18 bases between. The CDR3 loop spans 15 amino acids. CDR1 GTSNPN and CDR2 SVGIG come from the germline V gene (reference sequence). The CDR3 nucleotides read TGTGCCTGGAGTGCTGCTCCAGGGGCTGGAGCTGAAGCTTTCTTT. Protein: CAWSAAPGAGAEAFF.